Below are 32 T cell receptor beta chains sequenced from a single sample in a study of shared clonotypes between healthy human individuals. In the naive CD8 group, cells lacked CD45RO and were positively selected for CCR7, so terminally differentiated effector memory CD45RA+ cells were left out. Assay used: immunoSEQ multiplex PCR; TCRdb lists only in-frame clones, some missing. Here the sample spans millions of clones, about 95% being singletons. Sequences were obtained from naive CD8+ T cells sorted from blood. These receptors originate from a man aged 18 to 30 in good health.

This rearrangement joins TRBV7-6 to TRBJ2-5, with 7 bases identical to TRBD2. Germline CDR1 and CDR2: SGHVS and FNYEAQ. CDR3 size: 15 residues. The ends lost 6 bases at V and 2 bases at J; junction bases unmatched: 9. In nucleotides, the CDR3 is TGTGCCAGCAGTCCCCTCGTGGGGGGGCAAGAGACCCAGTACTTC. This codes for CASSPLVGGQETQYF.

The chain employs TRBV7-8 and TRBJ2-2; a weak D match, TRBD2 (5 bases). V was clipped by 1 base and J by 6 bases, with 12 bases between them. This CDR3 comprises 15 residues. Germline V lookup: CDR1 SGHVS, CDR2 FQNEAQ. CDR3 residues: CASSLGGYGAGELFF. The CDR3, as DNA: TGTGCCAGCAGCTTAGGAGGGTATGGCGCCGGGGAGCTGTTTTTT. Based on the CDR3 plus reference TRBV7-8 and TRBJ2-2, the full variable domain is GAGVSQSPRYKVAKRGQDVALRCDPISGHVSLFWYQQALGQGPEFLTYFQNEAQLDKSGLPSDRFFAERPEGSVSTLKIQRTQQEDSAVYLCASSLGGYGAGELFFGEGSRLTVL.

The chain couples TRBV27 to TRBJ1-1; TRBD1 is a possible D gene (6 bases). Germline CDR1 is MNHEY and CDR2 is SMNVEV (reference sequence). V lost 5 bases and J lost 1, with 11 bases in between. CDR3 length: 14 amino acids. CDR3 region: CASSLDSSNTEAFF. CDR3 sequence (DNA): TGTGCCAGCAGTCTGGACAGTTCGAACACTGAAGCTTTCTTT.

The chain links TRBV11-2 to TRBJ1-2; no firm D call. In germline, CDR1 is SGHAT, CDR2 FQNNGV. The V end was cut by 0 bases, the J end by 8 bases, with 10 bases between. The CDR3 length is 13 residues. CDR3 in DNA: TGTGCCAGCAGCTTAGAAAGTTTGTGGGGCTACACCTTC. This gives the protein CASSLESLWGYTF. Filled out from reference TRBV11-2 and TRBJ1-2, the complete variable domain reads EAGVAQSPRYKIIEKRQSVAFWCNPISGHATLYWYQQILGQGPKLLIQFQNNGVVDDSQLPKDRFSAERLKGVDSTLKIQPAKLEDSAVYLCASSLESLWGYTFGSGTRLTVV.

CDR3 residues: CTASYNEQFF. The CDR3 coding sequence is TGCACTGCCAGCTACAATGAGCAGTTCTTC. This chain links TRBV20-1 with TRBJ2-1; D is unclear. Germline V gives CDR1 DFQATT, CDR2 SNEGSKA (reference sequence). The CDR3 sequence is 10 residues long.

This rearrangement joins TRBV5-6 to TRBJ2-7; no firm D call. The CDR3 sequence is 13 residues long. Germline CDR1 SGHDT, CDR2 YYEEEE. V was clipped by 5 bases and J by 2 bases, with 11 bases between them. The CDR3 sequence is CASSYLETYEQYF. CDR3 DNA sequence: TGTGCCAGCAGTTACCTTGAGACCTACGAGCAGTACTTC.

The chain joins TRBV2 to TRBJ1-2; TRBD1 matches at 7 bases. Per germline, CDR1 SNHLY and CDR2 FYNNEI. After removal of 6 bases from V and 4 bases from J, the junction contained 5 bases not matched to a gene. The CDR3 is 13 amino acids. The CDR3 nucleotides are TGTGCCAGCAGACACAGGGGTGGCTATGGCTACACCTTC. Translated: CASRHRGGYGYTF.

CDR3 in DNA: TGCGCCAGCAGCCAAGAAACTATTGGGCGGGAGGGAGGCGATACGCAGTATTTT. As protein: CASSQETIGREGGDTQYF. This sequence joins TRBV4-3 and TRBJ2-3; 9 nucleotides align to TRBD2. The germline V gene has CDR1 LGHNA and CDR2 YSLEER. The V and J ends lost 0 bases and 6 bases, in that order; junction bases with no gene match: 13. The CDR3 consists of 18 residues.

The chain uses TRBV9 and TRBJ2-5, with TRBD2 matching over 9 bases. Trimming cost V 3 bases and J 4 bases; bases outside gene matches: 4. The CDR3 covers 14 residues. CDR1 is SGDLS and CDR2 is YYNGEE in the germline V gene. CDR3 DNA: TGTGCCAGCAGCGGAGCGGGAGGAGGAGAGACCCAGTACTTC. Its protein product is CASSGAGGGETQYF.

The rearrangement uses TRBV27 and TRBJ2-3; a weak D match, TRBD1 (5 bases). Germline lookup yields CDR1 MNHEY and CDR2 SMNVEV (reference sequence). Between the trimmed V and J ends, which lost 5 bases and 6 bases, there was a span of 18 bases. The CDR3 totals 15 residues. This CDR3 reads CASSPILGRADTQYF. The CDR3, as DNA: TGTGCCAGCAGTCCCATACTGGGGCGAGCGGATACGCAGTATTTT.

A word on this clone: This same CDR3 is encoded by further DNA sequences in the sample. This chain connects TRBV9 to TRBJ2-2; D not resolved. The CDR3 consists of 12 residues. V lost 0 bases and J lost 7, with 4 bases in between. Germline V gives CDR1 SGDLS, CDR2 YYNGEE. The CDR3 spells CASSVEGGELFF. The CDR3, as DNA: TGTGCCAGCAGCGTAGAGGGCGGGGAGCTGTTTTTT.

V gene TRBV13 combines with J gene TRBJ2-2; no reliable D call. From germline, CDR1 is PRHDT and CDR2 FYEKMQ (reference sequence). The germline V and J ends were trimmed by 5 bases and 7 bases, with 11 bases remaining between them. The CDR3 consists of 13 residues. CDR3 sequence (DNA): TGTGCCAGCAGCCCCCCAAGGAACGGGGAGCTGTTTTTT. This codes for CASSPPRNGELFF.

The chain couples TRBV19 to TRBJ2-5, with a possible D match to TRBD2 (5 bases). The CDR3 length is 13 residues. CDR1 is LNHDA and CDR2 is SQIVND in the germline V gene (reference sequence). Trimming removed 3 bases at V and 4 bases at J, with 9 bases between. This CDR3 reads CASSIGKGETQYF. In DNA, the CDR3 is TGTGCCAGTAGTATCGGGAAAGGAGAGACCCAGTACTTC.

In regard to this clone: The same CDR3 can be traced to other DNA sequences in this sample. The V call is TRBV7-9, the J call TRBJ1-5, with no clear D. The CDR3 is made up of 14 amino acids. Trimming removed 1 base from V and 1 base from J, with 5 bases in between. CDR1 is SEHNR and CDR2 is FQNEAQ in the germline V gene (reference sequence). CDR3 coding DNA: TGTGCCAGCAGCTTAGGTGAGAGCAATCAGCCCCAGCATTTT. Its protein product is CASSLGESNQPQHF.

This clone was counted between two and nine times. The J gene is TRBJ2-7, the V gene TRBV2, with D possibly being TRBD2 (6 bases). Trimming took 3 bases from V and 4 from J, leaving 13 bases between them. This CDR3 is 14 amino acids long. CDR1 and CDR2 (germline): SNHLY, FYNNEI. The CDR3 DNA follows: TGTGCCAGCAGTGAGCCGAGCGGGTGGTACGAGCAGTACTTC. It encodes CASSEPSGWYEQYF.

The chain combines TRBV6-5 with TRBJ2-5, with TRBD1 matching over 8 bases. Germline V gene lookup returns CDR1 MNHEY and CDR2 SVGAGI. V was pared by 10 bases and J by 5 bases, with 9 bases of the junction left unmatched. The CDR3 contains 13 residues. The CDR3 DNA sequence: TGTGCCACCACGCAGGGGGCAGGGGAGACCCAGTACTTC. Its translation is CATTQGAGETQYF.

The CDR3 reads CASSLEGGIEGQYF. In DNA, the CDR3 is TGTGCCAGCAGCTTAGAGGGTGGGATCGAGGGCCAGTACTTC. The J gene is TRBJ2-5, the V gene TRBV7-9; D might be TRBD2 (5 bases). CDR3 size: 14 residues. Germline CDR1 reads SEHNR; CDR2 reads FQNEAQ (reference sequence). Trimming pared 1 base from V and 10 bases from J, leaving 16 bases between.

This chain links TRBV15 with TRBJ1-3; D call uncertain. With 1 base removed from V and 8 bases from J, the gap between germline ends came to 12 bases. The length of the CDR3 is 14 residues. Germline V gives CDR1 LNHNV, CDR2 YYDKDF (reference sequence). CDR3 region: CATSRALFGDTIYF. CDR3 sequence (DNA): TGTGCCACCAGCAGAGCTTTGTTCGGAGACACCATATATTTT.

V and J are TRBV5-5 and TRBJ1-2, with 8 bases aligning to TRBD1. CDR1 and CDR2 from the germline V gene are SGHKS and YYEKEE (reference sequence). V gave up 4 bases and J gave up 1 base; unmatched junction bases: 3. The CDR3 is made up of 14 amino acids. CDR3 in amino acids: CASSADRDNYGYTF. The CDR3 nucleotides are TGTGCCAGCAGCGCGGACAGGGATAACTATGGCTACACCTTC.

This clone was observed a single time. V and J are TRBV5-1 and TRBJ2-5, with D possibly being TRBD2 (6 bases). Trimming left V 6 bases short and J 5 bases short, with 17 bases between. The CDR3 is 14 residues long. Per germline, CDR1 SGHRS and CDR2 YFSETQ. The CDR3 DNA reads TGCGCCAGCAACCTAGACTCGGGGGTGGAGACCCAGTACTTC. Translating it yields CASNLDSGVETQYF. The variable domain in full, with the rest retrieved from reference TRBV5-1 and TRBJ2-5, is KAGVTQTPRYLIKTRGQQVTLSCSPISGHRSVSWYQQTPGQGLQFLFEYFSETQRNKGNFPGRFSGRQFSNSRSEMNVSTLELGDSALYLCASNLDSGVETQYFGPGTRLLVL.

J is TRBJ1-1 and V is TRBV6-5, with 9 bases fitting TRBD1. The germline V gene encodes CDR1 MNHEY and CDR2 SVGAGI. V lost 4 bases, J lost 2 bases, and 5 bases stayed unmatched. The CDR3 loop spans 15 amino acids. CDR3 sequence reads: CASSWGQGYNTEAFF. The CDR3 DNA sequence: TGTGCCAGCAGTTGGGGACAGGGCTATAACACTGAAGCTTTCTTT.

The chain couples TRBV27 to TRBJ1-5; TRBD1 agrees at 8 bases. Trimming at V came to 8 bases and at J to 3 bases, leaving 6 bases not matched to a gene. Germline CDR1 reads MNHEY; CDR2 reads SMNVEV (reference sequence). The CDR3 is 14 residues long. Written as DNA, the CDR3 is TGTGCCAGCGGCTGGGACAGGTTCAATCAGCCCCAGCATTTT. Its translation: CASGWDRFNQPQHF.

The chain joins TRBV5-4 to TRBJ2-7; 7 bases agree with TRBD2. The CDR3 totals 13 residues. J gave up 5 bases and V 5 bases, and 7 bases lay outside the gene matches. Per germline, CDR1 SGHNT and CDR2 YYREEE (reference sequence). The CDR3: CASRRGIGDEQYF. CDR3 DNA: TGTGCCAGCAGGCGGGGGATTGGTGACGAGCAGTACTTC.

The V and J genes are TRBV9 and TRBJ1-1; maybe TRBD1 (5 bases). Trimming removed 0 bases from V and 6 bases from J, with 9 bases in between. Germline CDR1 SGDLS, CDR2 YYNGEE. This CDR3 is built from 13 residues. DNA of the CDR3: TGTGCCAGCAGCGTAGATGGGACGGCTGAAGCTTTCTTT. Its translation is CASSVDGTAEAFF.

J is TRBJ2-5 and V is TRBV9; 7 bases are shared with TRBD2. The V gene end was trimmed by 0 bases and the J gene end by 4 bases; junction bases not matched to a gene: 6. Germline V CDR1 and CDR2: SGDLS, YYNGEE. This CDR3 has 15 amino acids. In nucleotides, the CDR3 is TGTGCCAGCAGCGTAGGGTGGCGGGGGAGAGAGACCCAGTACTTC. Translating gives CASSVGWRGRETQYF.

In DNA, the CDR3 is TGTGCCAGCAGTTTATGGGGCAGGTCGTCCTACAATGAGCAGTTCTTC. This encodes CASSLWGRSSYNEQFF. The rearrangement links TRBV27 to TRBJ2-1; D perhaps matches TRBD1 (5 bases). The CDR3 extends over 16 amino acids. Germline V gene lookup returns CDR1 MNHEY and CDR2 SMNVEV (reference sequence). V dropped 1 base and J dropped 1 base, with 11 bases sitting between them.

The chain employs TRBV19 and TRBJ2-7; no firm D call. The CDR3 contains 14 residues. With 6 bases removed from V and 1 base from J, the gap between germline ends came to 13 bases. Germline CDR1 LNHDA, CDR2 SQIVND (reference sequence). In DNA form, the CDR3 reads TGTGCCAGTAGGCCGCATCCGGAGTCCTACGAGCAGTACTTC. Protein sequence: CASRPHPESYEQYF.

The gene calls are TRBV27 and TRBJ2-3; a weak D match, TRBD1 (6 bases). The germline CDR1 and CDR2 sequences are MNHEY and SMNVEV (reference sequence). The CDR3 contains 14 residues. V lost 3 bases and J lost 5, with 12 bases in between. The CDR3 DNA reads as TGTGCCAGCAGTTTTCAGGGGACGGTAGATACGCAGTATTTT. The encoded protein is CASSFQGTVDTQYF.

The CDR3 DNA is TGCGCCAGCAGCCAACTAGCGGACGGCTACGAGCAGTACTTC. Its translation: CASSQLADGYEQYF. The V gene is TRBV5-1, the J gene TRBJ2-7; 8 nucleotides match TRBD2. Germline CDR1 SGHRS, CDR2 YFSETQ. The CDR3 spans 14 residues. The J segment lost 3 bases and the V segment lost 4 bases, leaving 6 bases of the junction unmatched.

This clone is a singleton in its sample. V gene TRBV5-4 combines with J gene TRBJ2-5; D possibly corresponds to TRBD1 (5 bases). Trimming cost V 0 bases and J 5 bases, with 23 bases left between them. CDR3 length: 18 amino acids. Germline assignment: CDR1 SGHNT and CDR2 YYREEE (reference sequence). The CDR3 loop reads CASSLGVVGHPNGETQYF. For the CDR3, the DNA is TGTGCCAGCAGCTTGGGGGTGGTGGGGCACCCCAATGGGGAGACCCAGTACTTC.

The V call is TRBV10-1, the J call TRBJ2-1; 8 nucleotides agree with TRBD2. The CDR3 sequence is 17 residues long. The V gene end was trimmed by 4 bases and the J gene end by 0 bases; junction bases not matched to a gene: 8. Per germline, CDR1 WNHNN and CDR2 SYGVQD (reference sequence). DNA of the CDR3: TGCGCCAGCAGTGGTGGGCATAGCGGGGTCTCCTACAATGAGCAGTTCTTC. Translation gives CASSGGHSGVSYNEQFF.

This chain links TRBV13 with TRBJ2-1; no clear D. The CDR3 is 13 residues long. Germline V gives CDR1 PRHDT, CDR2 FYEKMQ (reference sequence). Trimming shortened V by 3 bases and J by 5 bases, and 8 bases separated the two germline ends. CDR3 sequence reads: CASSFPPHNEQFF. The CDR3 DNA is TGTGCCAGCAGCTTCCCCCCGCACAATGAGCAGTTCTTC.